This T cell receptor (beta chain) stems from a study of shared clonotypes between healthy human individuals. Findings of the study overall: Generally, naive subsets (rather than memory subsets) showed larger estimated richness.

V lost 1 base and J 3 bases, leaving 13 bases between the germline ends. Germline V lookup: CDR1 SGHVS, CDR2 FNYEAQ. The CDR3 has 17 residues. Authors' analysis steps: There were no quality scores in the junction-only immunoSEQ sequences, so filtering differed. TCRdb's copy holds only in-frame clones and misses some; the assay was immunoSEQ multiplex PCR. V and J calls and clone size follow that table, whereas D and trimming were derived from the DNA. This table has more than 200,000 clones, 65% to 70% appearing once. On this clone itself: Its matching antigen is unknown.

Sequenced material: memory CD4+ T cells sorted from blood. As for subset: CD45RA-negative fraction. This receptor was taken from a man aged 25 to 40 in good health. This chain links TRBV7-6 with TRBJ2-6, with unresolved D. This CDR3 is CASSLVRVGFGANVLTF. The CDR3 nucleotides are TGTGCCAGCAGCTTAGTTAGGGTAGGATTTGGGGCCAACGTCCTGACTTTC.